These 7 T cell receptor beta chains were all obtained from the same sample, sequenced in a study of shared clonotypes between healthy human individuals. Assay used: immunoSEQ multiplex PCR; TCRdb lists only in-frame clones, some missing. This repertoire shows some 2 million clones, 90% to 95% found once; its top ten account for roughly 0.13%. Sequenced sample: naive CD4+ T cells sorted from blood. Subset defined: CD45RA+ positively selected. These receptors were taken from a man aged 18 to 29 in good health.

The chain couples TRBV11-2 to TRBJ2-7, with 7 bases matching TRBD2. The tail of the sequence fits TRBJ2-5 better, so the J call may be wrong. There are 16 residues in the CDR3. Germline V gene sequence: CDR1 SGHAT, CDR2 FQNNGV. Here the CDR3 DNA reads TGTGCCAGCAGCTTAGATTCGGGGGGACCCCAAGAGACCCAGTACTTC. It translates to CASSLDSGGPQETQYF.

V usage is TRBV4-1 and J usage is TRBJ2-3, with D unresolved. Germline-derived CDR1 and CDR2 are MGHRA and YSYEKL. The CDR3 is 14 amino acids. V lost 2 bases and J 0 bases, leaving 6 bases between the germline ends. The CDR3 nucleotides are TGCGCCAGCAGCCAAACCACTAGCACAGATACGCAGTATTTT. This translates into CASSQTTSTDTQYF.

In nucleotides, the CDR3 is TGCGCCAGCAGCCAAGATTCTCAGGGACAGCCCCAGCATTTT. This sequence encodes CASSQDSQGQPQHF. The chain employs TRBV4-1 and TRBJ1-5; perhaps TRBD1 as D (5 bases). Germline V lookup: CDR1 MGHRA, CDR2 YSYEKL. This CDR3 spans 14 amino acids. V was shortened by 0 bases and J by 7 bases, with 10 bases between the two germline ends.

V usage is TRBV10-3 and J usage is TRBJ2-5; D uncertain. Germline V gives CDR1 ENHRY, CDR2 SYGVKD. V lost 0 bases and J 2 bases, leaving 10 bases between the germline ends. This CDR3 comprises 15 residues. The CDR3 coding sequence is TGTGCCATCAGTGAGTCAAGTGCCCCACAAGAGACCCAGTACTTC. Residues: CAISESSAPQETQYF.

Comment on this clone: The sample contains more than one DNA sequence encoding this CDR3. This chain joins TRBV11-3 and TRBJ2-3, with D possibly matching TRBD2 (6 bases). The CDR3 length is 15 residues. Trimming took 0 bases from V and 3 from J, leaving 10 bases between them. The germline CDR1 and CDR2 sequences are SGHNT and YENEEA. The CDR3, as DNA: TGTGCCAGCAGCTTAGAAGGGCGGGGAACAGATACGCAGTATTTT. This sequence encodes CASSLEGRGTDTQYF.

The gene calls are TRBV6-5 and TRBJ1-6; the match to TRBD1 covers 12 bases. Germline CDR1 reads MNHEY; CDR2 reads SVGAGI. This CDR3 spans 15 amino acids. Trimming removed 7 bases from V and 9 bases from J; junction bases left unmatched: 7. CDR3 residues: CASTWGQGASSPLHF. In DNA form, the CDR3 reads TGTGCCAGCACCTGGGGACAGGGGGCAAGTTCACCCCTCCACTTT.

The rearrangement joins TRBV5-1 to TRBJ2-5; D is ambiguous. Trimming left V 0 bases short and J 5 bases short, with 8 bases between. Germline V gene lookup returns CDR1 SGHRS and CDR2 YFSETQ. The CDR3 length is 13 residues. CDR3 DNA: TGCGCCAGCAGCTTGGGGGCCCGGGAGACCCAGTACTTC. This codes for CASSLGARETQYF.